These T cell receptor beta chains were read from a single sample in a study of post-analysis software for immune sequencing data. MiXCR, applied by TCRdb to the PCR reads, yields one record per CDR3 protein. The sample has roughly 600,000 distinct CDR3 sequences, 44% seen once. Sequencing was performed on blood. These receptor sequences come from a girl aged 5 to 17 with multiple sclerosis. Each CDR3 is given with its conserved first and last residue. D genes are given only for firm matches. Not all rows give a size; the values are once, few, many and, for expanded clones, a class.

TRBJ2-7	12	few	TRBV20-1	TRBD2	CSAQSGDYEQYF	TGCAGTGCTCAAAGCGGGGACTACGAGCAGTACTTC
TRBJ2-1	14	NA	TRBV12-3/TRBV12-4	NA	CASRTAGKVYEQFF	TGTGCCAGCAGAACGGCGGGGAAAGTTTATGAGCAGTTCTTC
TRBJ2-1	18	many	TRBV4-1	NA	CASSQPSAGAFGGNEQFF	TGCGCCAGCAGCCAACCCTCTGCGGGGGCCTTCGGGGGCAATGAGCAGTTCTTC
TRBJ2-1	15	NA	TRBV12-3/TRBV12-4	NA	CASSLGRDLRDEQFF	TGTGCCAGCAGTTTAGGCCGGGACTTGAGAGATGAGCAGTTCTTC
TRBJ1-2	15	NA	TRBV10-3	NA	CAISESRQTPYGYTF	TGTGCCATCAGTGAGTCCCGACAGACGCCTTATGGCTACACCTTC
TRBJ1-1	16	NA	TRBV3-1	TRBD1	CASSQLSTGVYTEAFF	TGTGCCAGCAGCCAACTTTCCACAGGGGTGTACACTGAAGCTTTCTTT
TRBJ2-7	16	few	TRBV5-5	TRBD2	CASSSPLSGGNYEQYF	TGTGCCAGCAGCTCCCCTTTGAGCGGGGGGAACTACGAGCAGTACTTC
TRBJ2-3	15	NA	TRBV7-9	NA	CASSHSIRSTDTQYF	TGTGCCAGCAGCCACAGCATCAGATCCACAGATACGCAGTATTTT
TRBJ2-1	12	NA	TRBV13	NA	CASSIAGYEQFF	TGTGCCAGCAGCATAGCAGGGTATGAGCAGTTCTTC
TRBJ1-1	8	NA	TRBV27	NA	CASRMAFF	TGTGCCAGCAGGATGGCTTTCTTT
TRBJ1-1	12	few	TRBV12-3/TRBV12-4	TRBD1	CASSFSRGVAFF	TGTGCCAGCAGTTTCTCCAGGGGGGTAGCTTTCTTT
TRBJ1-2	13	few	TRBV6-5	TRBD1	CASRTRTGGGYTF	TGTGCCAGCAGGACCAGGACAGGTGGAGGCTACACCTTC
TRBJ2-4	18	NA	TRBV7-2	TRBD1	CASSFGTVYPLTKNIQYF	TGTGCCAGCAGCTTCGGGACAGTTTACCCCCTAACCAAAAACATTCAGTACTTC
TRBJ1-5	12	NA	TRBV7-2	NA	CASSQGHQPQHF	TGTGCCAGCAGCCAGGGACATCAGCCCCAGCATTTT
TRBJ2-7	13	NA	TRBV6-2/TRBV6-3	NA	CASSPGPVYEQYF	TGTGCCAGCAGTCCCGGACCGGTTTACGAGCAGTACTTC
TRBJ2-1	16	NA	TRBV12-3/TRBV12-4	NA	CASRGRGEGPYNEQFF	TGTGCCAGCAGGGGTAGGGGGGAGGGCCCTTACAATGAGCAGTTCTTT
TRBJ2-5	14	NA	TRBV6-1	NA	CASTSRDNQETQYF	TGTGCCAGCACCTCTCGGGACAACCAAGAGACCCAGTACTTC
TRBJ2-3	15	few	TRBV27	NA	CASSLSRGAGDTRYF	TGTGCCAGCAGTTTATCCCGGGGGGCCGGGGATACGCGGTATTTT
TRBJ2-7	14	NA	TRBV5-1	NA	CASSFSGGRDEQYF	TGCGCCAGCAGCTTTTCGGGGGGCAGGGACGAGCAGTACTTC
TRBJ1-1	11	NA	TRBV3-1	TRBD1	CASSQTGGTFF	TGTGCCAGCAGCCAGACAGGGGGGACTTTCTTT
TRBJ2-3	13	few	TRBV7-3	NA	CASSFTETDTQYF	TGTGCCAGCAGCTTTACAGAGACAGATACGCAGTATTTT
TRBJ2-3	15	few	TRBV7-2	NA	CASRRTSRSTDTQYF	TGTGCCAGCAGACGTACTAGCAGGAGCACAGATACGCAGTATTTT
TRBJ1-1	11	few	TRBV2	NA	CASTGNTEAFF	TGTGCCAGCACCGGGAACACTGAAGCTTTCTTT
TRBJ2-7	14	once	TRBV20-1	TRBD1	CSAIMDRGRNEQYF	TGCAGTGCTATTATGGACAGGGGAAGGAATGAGCAGTACTTC
TRBJ2-7	14	few	TRBV10-1	NA	CASRVPNDTYEQYF	TGCGCCAGCAGAGTACCAAATGATACCTACGAGCAGTACTTC
TRBJ1-1	15	NA	TRBV5-1	TRBD1	CASRPLGQASTEAFF	TGCGCCAGCCGACCATTAGGACAGGCGAGCACTGAAGCTTTCTTT
TRBJ2-1	14	NA	TRBV29-1	NA	CSAGGEAGLNEQFF	TGCAGCGCCGGAGGGGAAGCAGGGCTCAATGAGCAGTTCTTC
TRBJ2-3	15	NA	TRBV15	TRBD1	CAASHRDRDADTQYF	TGTGCCGCCAGTCACCGGGACAGGGATGCAGATACGCAGTATTTT
TRBJ2-1	13	NA	TRBV29-1	NA	CSVEDRGYNEQFF	TGCAGCGTTGAAGATCGGGGCTACAATGAGCAGTTCTTC
TRBJ2-1	16	few	TRBV6-5	TRBD2	CASSQSGGARLNEQFF	TGTGCCAGTAGTCAAAGCGGGGGGGCCCGCCTCAATGAGCAGTTCTTC
TRBJ1-1	15	few	TRBV27	NA	CASSAADRIGTEAFF	TGTGCCAGCAGTGCTGCAGACAGAATAGGTACTGAAGCTTTCTTT
TRBJ2-6	16	few	TRBV6-5	NA	CASGAGFFSGANVLTF	TGTGCCAGTGGAGCAGGATTTTTCTCTGGGGCCAACGTCCTGACTTTC
TRBJ2-4	17	NA	TRBV4-1	NA	CASSQGAPRATKNIQYF	TGCGCCAGCAGCCAAGGTGCCCCGAGGGCCACCAAAAACATTCAGTACTTC
TRBJ1-2	15	NA	TRBV15	TRBD1	CATSRPWDSNYGYTF	TGTGCCACCAGCAGACCCTGGGACAGCAACTATGGCTACACCTTC
TRBJ2-3	13	few	TRBV20-1	NA	CSARPPYTDTQYF	TGCAGTGCTAGACCTCCTTACACAGATACGCAGTATTTT
TRBJ2-7	13	NA	TRBV10-3	NA	CAISAWESHEQYF	TGTGCCATCAGTGCATGGGAGTCCCACGAGCAGTACTTC
TRBJ1-2	12	few	TRBV20-1	TRBD1	CSATGQGGGYTF	TGCAGTGCTACTGGACAGGGAGGTGGCTACACCTTC
TRBJ2-1	16	NA	TRBV5-1	TRBD2	CASSSGGTSGYNEQFF	TGCGCCAGCAGCTCCGGCGGGACTAGCGGCTACAATGAGCAGTTCTTC
TRBJ2-6	15	few	TRBV6-4	NA	CAKREGGCGANVLTF	TGTGCCAAACGTGAAGGGGGGTGTGGGGCCAACGTCCTGACTTTC
TRBJ1-4	14	NA	TRBV5-1	NA	CASSAGGSNEKLFF	TGCGCCAGCAGCGCCGGGGGTTCTAATGAAAAACTGTTTTTT
TRBJ1-5	14	few	TRBV15	NA	CATSRDKQGQPQHF	TGTGCCACCAGCAGAGATAAGCAAGGTCAGCCCCAGCATTTT
TRBJ2-3	15	NA	TRBV12-3/TRBV12-4	NA	CASASGRTSTDTQYF	TGTGCCAGCGCGTCGGGCCGAACGAGCACAGATACGCAGTATTTT
TRBJ2-1	14	NA	TRBV12-3/TRBV12-4	NA	CASSSTGKGNEQFF	TGTGCCAGCAGTTCCACCGGGAAGGGCAATGAGCAGTTCTTC
TRBJ2-7	14	few	TRBV2	NA	CASSVGVGYYEQYF	TGTGCCAGCAGTGTCGGGGTAGGATACTACGAGCAGTACTTC
TRBJ2-7	13	few	TRBV12-3/TRBV12-4	NA	CASSFAPNYEQYF	TGTGCCAGCAGTTTTGCACCTAACTACGAGCAGTACTTC
TRBJ2-5	15	few	TRBV10-3	TRBD2	CATWDYSLSEETQYF	TGTGCCACCTGGGACTACTCCCTATCTGAAGAGACCCAGTACTTC
TRBJ2-7	15	few	TRBV5-1	TRBD1	CASSTGQGFPSEQYF	TGCGCCAGCAGCACGGGACAGGGGTTTCCTAGCGAGCAGTACTTC
TRBJ2-7	14	few	TRBV20-1	NA	CSAKRHPSSYGQYF	TGCAGTGCAAAGCGACATCCGAGCTCCTACGGGCAGTACTTC
TRBJ2-3	14	NA	TRBV20-1	TRBD2	CSAGLAGGGDTQYF	TGCAGTGCCGGACTAGCGGGGGGAGGAGATACGCAGTATTTT
TRBJ2-5	15	few	TRBV5-1	NA	CASSAVERLWETQYF	TGCGCCAGCAGCGCCGTGGAACGACTGTGGGAGACCCAGTACTTC
TRBJ1-5	17	NA	TRBV7-8	TRBD1	CASSLSPTGEVFQPQHF	TGTGCCAGCAGCTTATCCCCGACAGGGGAAGTTTTTCAGCCCCAGCATTTT
TRBJ2-3	14	NA	TRBV7-2	NA	CASSLALITDTQYF	TGTGCCAGCAGCTTAGCGTTGATCACAGATACGCAGTATTTT
TRBJ2-7	12	NA	TRBV20-1	NA	CSARPGNSEQYF	TGCAGTGCTAGACCGGGAAACTCCGAGCAGTACTTC
TRBJ1-1	14	NA	TRBV5-7	NA	CAITMGAKGTEAFF	TGTGCCATCACGATGGGGGCGAAGGGGACTGAAGCTTTCTTT
TRBJ2-3	14	few	TRBV3-1	NA	CASSLRRQKDTQYF	TGTGCCAGCAGCCTTCGACGGCAAAAGGATACGCAGTATTTT
TRBJ1-1	11	NA	TRBV29-1	NA	CSVVEYTEAFF	TGCAGCGTTGTTGAGTACACTGAAGCTTTCTTT
TRBJ1-5	16	NA	TRBV6-6	NA	CASRAGKGYSNQPQHF	TGTGCCTCTCGAGCCGGGAAAGGTTATAGCAATCAGCCCCAGCATTTT
TRBJ2-5	11	once	TRBV7-9	NA	CAYQGPETQYF	TGTGCCTACCAGGGTCCGGAGACCCAGTACTTC
TRBJ2-3	15	NA	TRBV7-3	TRBD1	CASSTTGGDPDTQYF	TGTGCCAGCAGCACTACAGGGGGAGACCCAGATACGCAGTATTTT
TRBJ1-2	15	NA	TRBV12-3/TRBV12-4	TRBD1	CASSPFIGTGGGYTF	TGTGCCAGCAGCCCTTTCATCGGGACAGGGGGCGGCTACACCTTC